The following is a T cell receptor (beta chain) sequence with its context. The specificity of this receptor is unknown. No qualities accompany the bases; no much larger clone lies one base away. Sample time point, as interpreted from the label and publication: peripheral blood 6 weeks after treatment start. A total of some 30 patients with locally advanced or metastatic urothelial carcinoma, treated at Memorial Sloan Kettering on a trial protocol, made up the cohort. Peripheral blood mononuclear cells were collected pretreatment and during treatment, with between 1 and 8 total time points per patient. The Qiagen DNeasy Blood extraction kit was used to purify genomic DNA from total PBMCs and tumor samples. PBMCs were collected pretreatment and during treatment and were isolated and stored as previously described. Relative to germline, V is 1 base shorter and J is 7 bases shorter, with 17 bases between their ends. The CDR3 goes from the cysteine to the phenylalanine over 15 residues. The read is trimmed to its CDR3 DNA, 45 bases read in frame from base 1. CDR1 and CDR2, per the germline V gene, are SGHTA and FQGNSA.

Synthetic TCR analog templates were spiked into each PCR so that absolute template abundance could be estimated from read counts. The immunoSEQ assay used bias-controlled V and J gene primers to amplify TCRbeta CDR3 regions from genomic DNA. Sequencing of rearranged TCRbeta segments was performed at approximately 20X coverage. The original methods were these. Sequencing errors were corrected by clustering, and CDR3s were annotated against IMGT so that V, D and J genes could be assigned. Only productive TCRbeta rearrangements were used in downstream analyses, excluding out-of-frame or stop-codon sequences. Clonality was calculated as one minus the Shannon entropy normalized by the log of the number of unique productive sequences. Clones differing between time points or between blood and tumor were identified by Fisher's exact test with Benjamini-Hochberg correction at adjusted p below 0.01. Drawn from immuneACCESS, this table holds only the in-frame rearrangements with V and J called that TCRdb kept. Clones are partly lost; checked studies trace under half to an unresolved V gene and leave the rest unexplained. That table supplies the V and J calls and clone size; D and trimming were determined from the DNA. Present in this sample are roughly 50,000 clones, roughly 80% of which were seen just once. The ten biggest clones cover roughly 10% of the sample.

This specimen belongs to a study of PD-L1 blockade in urothelial cancer (dated by TCRdb to about 2017). Notes on the research overall: All patients started therapy around 2014 and received atezolizumab 1,200 mg intravenously every 3 weeks. Blood samples were analyzed at 3 weeks after treatment start (second dose) and at 6 weeks after treatment start. Pretreatment tumor samples, along with matched peripheral blood serially collected before and after atezolizumab treatment, were subjected to TCR sequencing. About 90% of the roughly 30 patients were identified as males with urothelial cancer of bladder origin, and a prior smoking history was reported by 18 of 29 patients. An ECOG performance status of 0 or 1 was recorded for the patients, and 0 to 3 prior chemotherapy regimens had been received by the patients. Eight to ten patients achieved durable clinical benefit and approximately 20 did not. Just over 28 patients had pretreatment blood TCR-seq, some 25 had at least one posttreatment blood collection, and some 25 had tumor TCR-seq. An exploratory multi-omic analysis was conducted of the somatic, immune and clinical correlates of response to PD-L1 blockade with atezolizumab in urothelial cancer. Blood samples gave a median of 141,255 T cells and approximately 81,000 unique TCRs, with a median clonality of roughly 0.08. In the same patients, whole exome sequencing and RNA sequencing of pretreatment tumors were performed in addition to TCR sequencing. Progression-free survival longer than 6 months counted as durable clinical benefit, and TCR features were additionally tested against both progression-free and overall survival.

Study-level results and caveats: A pretreatment peripheral blood TCR clonality below the median was linked to improved progression-free and overall survival. Greater expansion of tumor-associated TCR clones in peripheral blood 3 weeks after the start of treatment was observed in patients with durable benefit (n of about 21, p = 0.022). Because of the small sample size (n ≈ 27) and the many exploratory analyses performed, the results are intended to be regarded as hypothesis-generating.

The chain couples TRBV7-2 to TRBJ2-7; TRBD2 is a weak D gene call, 5 bases matching. The receptor's source is a man between 65 and 85 years old with urothelial cancer. Sequencing was performed on PBMCs, taken around atezolizumab (anti-PD-L1) treatment. The sequenced DNA is TGTGCCAGCAGCTTAGTAGCGACTACCTATTCGGAGCAGTACTTC. Protein translation: CASSLVATTYSEQYF.